These 4 T cell receptor beta chains share one sample of origin, sequenced in a study of radiation and T cells in renal cell carcinoma. Treatment noted: 15 Gy SBRT to primary tumor, nephrectomy 4 weeks later. Some clones are missing from TCRdb's copy, which holds only in-frame ones; the method was immunoSEQ multiplex PCR. The sample holds more than 8,000 clones, less than 75% seen once. The source material was tumor tissue, sampled from a patient whose treatment included radiotherapy and nephrectomy. Every receptor here comes from a man aged 55 to 69 with renal cell carcinoma.

As regards this clone: A junction end diverges from the germline sequence, so it may reflect a read error. The chain is built from TRBV28 and TRBJ1-4; the D gene is possibly TRBD1 (6 bases). CDR1 MDHEN and CDR2 SYDVKM come from the germline V gene. The CDR3 totals 14 residues. DNA of the CDR3: TGTGCCAGCAAGGGGGTCAGGATAAATGAGAAACTGTTTTTT. Protein: CASKGVRINEKLFF.

This clone qualifies as large. This rearrangement joins TRBV30 to TRBJ1-5; unclear D gene. V gave up 2 bases and J gave up 1 base, with 9 bases separating them. The CDR3 consists of 14 residues. Germline V gene data show CDR1 as GTSNPN and CDR2 as SVGIG (reference sequence). The DNA of the CDR3 is TGTGCCTGGAGTCTTGGGAGGAGCAATCAGCCCCAGCATTTT. Amino acid sequence: CAWSLGRSNQPQHF.

This clone came up once. CDR3 DNA sequence: TGTGCCAGCAACCCCTTGCGGGGGCCCTACGAGCAGTACTTC. It specifies CASNPLRGPYEQYF. The chain is built from TRBV28 and TRBJ2-7; possible D gene TRBD2, 7 bases. The CDR3 contains 14 residues. Trimming shortened V by 7 bases and J by 2 bases, and 15 bases separated the two germline ends. In germline, CDR1 is MDHEN, CDR2 SYDVKM.

This clone was seen a single time. This rearrangement joins TRBV19 to TRBJ1-4; unclear D gene. Trimming shortened V by 8 bases and J by 3 bases, and 10 bases separated the two germline ends. The CDR3 has 13 amino acids. Per the germline V gene, CDR1 is LNHDA and CDR2 is SQIVND (reference sequence). CDR3 in amino acids: CASSGGANEKLFF. The CDR3, as DNA: TGTGCCAGTTCTGGTGGTGCTAATGAAAAACTGTTTTTT.